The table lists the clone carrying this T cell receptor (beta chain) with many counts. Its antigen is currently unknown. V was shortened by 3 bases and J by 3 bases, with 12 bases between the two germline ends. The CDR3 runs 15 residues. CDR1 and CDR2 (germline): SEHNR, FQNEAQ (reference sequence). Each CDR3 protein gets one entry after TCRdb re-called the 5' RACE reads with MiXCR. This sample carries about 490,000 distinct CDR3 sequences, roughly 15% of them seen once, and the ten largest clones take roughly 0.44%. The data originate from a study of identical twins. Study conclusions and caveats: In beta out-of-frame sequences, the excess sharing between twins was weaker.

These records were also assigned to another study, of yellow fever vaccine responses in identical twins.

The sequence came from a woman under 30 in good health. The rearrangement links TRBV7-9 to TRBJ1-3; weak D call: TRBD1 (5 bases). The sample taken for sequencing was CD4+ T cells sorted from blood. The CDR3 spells CASSLGRVLGNTIYF. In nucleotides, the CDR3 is TGTGCCAGCAGCTTGGGCAGGGTCCTTGGAAACACCATATATTTT.